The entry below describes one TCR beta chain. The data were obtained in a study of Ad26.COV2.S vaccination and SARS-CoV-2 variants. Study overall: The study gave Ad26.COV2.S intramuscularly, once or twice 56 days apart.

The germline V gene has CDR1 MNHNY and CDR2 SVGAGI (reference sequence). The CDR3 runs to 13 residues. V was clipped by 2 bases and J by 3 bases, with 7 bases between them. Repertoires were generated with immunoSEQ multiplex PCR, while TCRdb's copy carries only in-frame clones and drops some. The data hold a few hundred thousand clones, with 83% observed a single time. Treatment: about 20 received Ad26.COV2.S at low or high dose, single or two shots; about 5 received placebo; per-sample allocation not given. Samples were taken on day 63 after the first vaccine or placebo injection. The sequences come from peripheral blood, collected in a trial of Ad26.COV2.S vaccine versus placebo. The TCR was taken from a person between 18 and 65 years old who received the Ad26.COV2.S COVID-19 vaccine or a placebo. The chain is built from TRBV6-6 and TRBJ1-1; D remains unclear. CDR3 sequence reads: CASSYIMYTEAFF. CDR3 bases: TGTGCCAGCAGTTACATCATGTACACTGAAGCTTTCTTT.